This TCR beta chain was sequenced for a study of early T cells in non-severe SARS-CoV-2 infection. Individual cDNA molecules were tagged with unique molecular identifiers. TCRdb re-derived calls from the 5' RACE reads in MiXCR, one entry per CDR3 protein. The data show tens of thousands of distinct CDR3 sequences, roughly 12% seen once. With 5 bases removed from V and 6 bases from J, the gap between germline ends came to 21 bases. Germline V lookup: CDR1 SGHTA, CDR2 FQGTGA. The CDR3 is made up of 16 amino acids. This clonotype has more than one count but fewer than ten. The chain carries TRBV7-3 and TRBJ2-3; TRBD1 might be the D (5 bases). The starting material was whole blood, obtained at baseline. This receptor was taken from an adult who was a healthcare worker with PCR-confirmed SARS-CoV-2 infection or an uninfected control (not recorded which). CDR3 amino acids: CASSPSTGSGRDTQYF. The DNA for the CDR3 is TGTGCCAGCAGCCCGTCCACAGGTTCCGGTAGGGATACGCAGTATTTT.